These T cell receptor beta chains were read from a single sample in a study of blood T cell repertoires in COVID-19. Here immunoSEQ multiplex PCR was the method, and the copy in TCRdb shows in-frame clones only, minus some. This table holds around 60,000 clones, more than 70% found once. The specimen was peripheral blood. Every receptor here comes from a man in his sixties with COVID-19, enrolled during active disease. Both conserved end residues are part of each CDR3. D genes are given only for firm matches. Clone size is shown for a subset of rows, as once, few, many or a class of expanded clone.

d_call	j_call	clone_size	v_call	cdr3_aa	cdr3_nt
-	TRBJ1-5	-	TRBV19	CASSIGEGYSNQPQHF	TGTGCCAGTAGTATAGGGGAGGGGTATAGCAATCAGCCCCAGCATTTT
TRBD1	TRBJ1-3	-	TRBV9	CASSATGVENTIYF	TGTGCCAGCAGCGCGACAGGGGTAGAAAACACCATATATTTT
TRBD1	TRBJ1-2	-	TRBV19	CASSHQTQGAINGYTF	TGTGCCAGTAGCCACCAGACACAGGGGGCGATCAATGGCTACACCTTC
-	TRBJ2-5	-	TRBV29-1	CSVTFLATETQYF	TGCAGCGTGACCTTTCTAGCCACCGAGACCCAGTACTTC
-	TRBJ2-5	-	TRBV27	CASSSSLGRKETQYF	TGTGCCAGCAGTTCTTCTCTCGGCAGGAAAGAGACCCAGTACTTC
-	TRBJ1-2	-	TRBV29-1	CSVDGTDNYGYTF	TGCAGCGTTGACGGCACAGATAACTATGGCTACACCTTC
TRBD1	TRBJ2-3	-	TRBV7-9	CASSFLGTVTDTQYF	TGTGCCAGCAGCTTCTTGGGGACAGTCACAGATACGCAGTATTTT
TRBD1	TRBJ2-7	few	TRBV19	CATEPGQGSHEQYF	TGTGCCACAGAACCGGGACAGGGGTCCCACGAGCAGTACTTC
TRBD2	TRBJ2-7	once	TRBV18	CASSPIRSGTSEQYF	TGTGCCAGCTCACCCATACGTAGCGGGACGAGTGAGCAGTACTTC
-	TRBJ2-6	-	TRBV7-3	CASSQQGGPAGANVLTF	TGTGCCAGCAGCCAACAGGGTGGGCCGGCTGGGGCCAACGTCCTGACTTTC
TRBD1	TRBJ2-3	-	TRBV5-1	CASSLGQGADTQYF	TGCGCCAGCAGCTTGGGACAGGGGGCAGATACGCAGTATTTT
-	TRBJ1-1	-	TRBV28	CASSLTGVNTEAFF	TGTGCCAGCAGCCTAACGGGGGTGAACACTGAAGCTTTCTTT
-	TRBJ1-2	few	TRBV15	CATSRDIKAGEGYTF	TGTGCCACCAGCAGAGATATAAAGGCAGGGGAAGGCTACACCTTC
-	TRBJ1-1	-	TRBV9	CASRPQGTNTEAFF	TGTGCCAGCAGACCACAGGGAACGAACACTGAAGCTTTCTTT
-	TRBJ2-1	once	TRBV5-4	CASSFSGSNEQFF	TGTGCCAGCAGCTTCTCAGGTTCGAATGAGCAGTTCTTC
TRBD2	TRBJ2-2	-	TRBV7-3	CASSPGTSGRAGTGELFF	TGTGCCAGCAGCCCTGGGACTAGCGGGAGGGCCGGAACCGGGGAGCTGTTTTTT
-	TRBJ2-2	-	TRBV12-3/TRBV12-4	CASARNTGELFF	TGTGCCAGCGCGCGAAACACCGGGGAGCTGTTTTTT
TRBD1	TRBJ1-3	-	TRBV5-4	CASSFQGVNSGNTIYF	TGTGCCAGCAGCTTCCAGGGGGTTAACTCTGGAAACACCATATATTTT
-	TRBJ2-3	-	TRBV9	CASAEVGTDTQYF	TGTGCCAGCGCTGAGGTAGGCACAGATACGCAGTATTTT
-	TRBJ1-2	-	TRBV6-5	CASSFQGGDPDGYTF	TGTGCCAGCAGTTTCCAGGGAGGGGATCCCGATGGCTACACCTTC
-	TRBJ1-1	-	TRBV19	CASSLLNTEAFF	TGTGCCAGTAGTCTCTTGAACACTGAAGCTTTCTTT
-	TRBJ2-7	-	TRBV6-5	CASNGGLGYEQYF	TGTGCCAGCAACGGGGGGCTTGGTTACGAGCAGTACTTC
TRBD1	TRBJ1-3	-	TRBV5-1	CASSLVTGGRNTIYF	TGCGCCAGCAGCTTGGTTACAGGGGGGAGAAACACCATATATTTT
TRBD2	TRBJ2-1	-	TRBV7-9	CASSPYIRTSGNEQFF	TGTGCCAGCAGCCCTTACATCAGGACTAGCGGCAATGAGCAGTTCTTC
-	TRBJ1-5	-	TRBV27	CASSLSRVSNQPQHF	TGTGCCAGCAGTTTGAGCAGGGTGAGCAATCAGCCCCAGCATTTT
TRBD1	TRBJ1-4	-	TRBV9	CASSVGQNEKLFF	TGTGCCAGCAGCGTGGGACAGAATGAAAAACTGTTTTTT
TRBD1	TRBJ1-5	-	TRBV28	CASLGTGNQPQHF	TGTGCCAGCTTAGGGACAGGGAATCAGCCCCAGCATTTT
-	TRBJ2-2	-	TRBV7-6	CASSLDGRPGGELFF	TGTGCCAGCAGCTTAGACGGTCGCCCGGGGGGGGAGCTGTTTTTT
TRBD1	TRBJ2-2	-	TRBV18	CASSPAGGQDTGELFF	TGTGCCAGCTCGCCAGCAGGGGGCCAGGACACCGGGGAGCTGTTTTTT
TRBD1	TRBJ1-1	-	TRBV12-3/TRBV12-4	CASSRTGGTEAFF	TGTGCCAGCAGTCGTACAGGGGGCACTGAAGCTTTCTTT
-	TRBJ2-4	-	TRBV27	CASSRNRVAKNIQYF	TGTGCCAGCAGTAGAAACAGGGTAGCCAAAAACATTCAGTACTTC
-	TRBJ1-5	-	TRBV7-9	CASSNRAQPQHF	TGTGCCAGCAGCAACAGGGCTCAGCCCCAGCATTTT
-	TRBJ1-5	-	TRBV3-1/TRBV3-2	CASSQLGQPNQPQHF	TGTGCCAGCAGCCAGCTCGGACAGCCCAATCAGCCCCAGCATTTT
-	TRBJ2-7	few	TRBV18	CASSLRNYEQYF	TGTGCCAGCTCATTGCGGAACTACGAGCAGTACTTC
-	TRBJ1-4	-	TRBV5-5	CASSLGTENEKLFF	TGTGCCAGCAGCTTGGGGACAGAGAATGAAAAACTGTTTTTT
-	TRBJ1-1	-	TRBV5-5	CASLLGPPNTEAFF	TGTGCCAGCCTGCTTGGCCCGCCGAACACTGAAGCTTTCTTT
-	TRBJ2-1	-	TRBV19	CASSLGYNEQFF	TGTGCCAGTAGTCTCGGGTACAATGAGCAGTTCTTC
-	TRBJ1-1	few	TRBV13	CASSLGGGTEAFF	TGTGCCAGCAGCTTAGGGGGAGGAACTGAAGCTTTCTTT
TRBD1	TRBJ2-5	few	TRBV29-1	CSVEPGQGEGETQYF	TGCAGCGTGGAGCCGGGACAGGGGGAGGGGGAGACCCAGTACTTC
TRBD1	TRBJ2-2	-	TRBV10-3	CAISSSGGAGTGELFF	TGTGCCATCAGTTCCTCAGGGGGCGCGGGCACCGGGGAGCTGTTTTTT
TRBD2	TRBJ2-4	-	TRBV28	CASSQTSGRGNIQYF	TGTGCCAGCAGCCAGACTAGCGGGAGGGGAAACATTCAGTACTTC